This entry lists 32 T cell receptor beta chains sequenced from one sample in a study of T cells after yellow fever vaccination. TCRdb independently ran MiXCR on the 5' RACE reads; one entry per CDR3 protein. The table has around 590,000 distinct CDR3 sequences, more than 9% seen once. Sequencing was performed on PBMCs, taken on the day of the yellow fever booster vaccination. Receptors originate from a man aged 30 to 39 who received the YFV17D yellow fever vaccine.

In its sample, this clonotype was seen a few times. The rearrangement links TRBV11-2 to TRBJ2-3, with 9 nucleotides matching TRBD1. Looked up from germline, CDR1 is SGHAT and CDR2 is FQNNGV. The CDR3 runs to 13 residues. J lost 14 bases, V lost 5 bases, and 11 bases had no gene match. Here the CDR3 DNA reads TGTGCCAGCAGCGCCTCGGGACAGGGTTCTCGGTATTTT. Protein sequence: CASSASGQGSRYF.

To note about this clonotype: The junction shows a germline mismatch at one end, possibly a read error. The chain has TRBV28 and TRBJ1-5; weak D call: TRBD1 (5 bases). The CDR3 contains 14 residues. Germline V gene sequence: CDR1 MDHEN, CDR2 SYDVKM. Here the CDR3 reads CVSSLGTGTQPQHF. The CDR3 DNA reads TGTGTCAGCAGTTTGGGGACGGGAACCCAGCCCCAGCATTTT.

This clonotype was seen a few times. V usage is TRBV2 and J usage is TRBJ2-2; 10 nucleotides match TRBD1. Germline V gene lookup returns CDR1 SNHLY and CDR2 FYNNEI. J lost 4 bases, V lost 4 bases, and 3 bases had no gene match. The CDR3 length is 15 residues. DNA of the CDR3: TGTGCCAGCAGTGGACAGGGGGCGCGCACCGGGGAGCTGTTTTTT. Its translation: CASSGQGARTGELFF.

J is TRBJ1-2 and V is TRBV20-1; no clear D. Looked up from germline, CDR1 is DFQATT and CDR2 is SNEGSKA (reference sequence). The V end was cut by 3 bases, the J end by 5 bases, with 10 bases between. This CDR3 has 12 residues. This CDR3 is CSARDGLYGYTF. The CDR3 DNA follows: TGCAGTGCTAGGGATGGCCTATATGGCTACACCTTC.

This clonotype was seen more than once but under ten times. The chain has TRBV5-1 and TRBJ2-5; TRBD2 matches at 8 bases. Germline V gene sequence: CDR1 SGHRS, CDR2 YFSETQ. V lost 5 bases and J lost 5; bases outside the gene matches: 11. This CDR3 has 15 amino acids. CDR3 in DNA: TGCGCCAGCAGATACACGGGACTAGTCTCGGAGACCCAGTACTTC. It specifies CASRYTGLVSETQYF.

The chain is built from TRBV5-1 and TRBJ2-5; possible D gene TRBD2, 7 bases. With 6 bases removed from V and 7 bases from J, the gap between germline ends came to 22 bases. Germline V CDR1 and CDR2: SGHRS, YFSETQ. The CDR3 contains 15 residues. The CDR3 region has the DNA TGCGCCAGCACCACAGCGGGACTCCCACAGGGGACCCAGTACTTC. This codes for CASTTAGLPQGTQYF.

This clonotype was detected ten times or more. CDR3 protein: CASSIKPGLDRDEQFF. The CDR3 DNA is TGTGCCAGCAGCATTAAACCGGGACTAGACAGGGATGAGCAGTTCTTC. The gene calls are TRBV7-2 and TRBJ2-1, with a tentative D call TRBD2 (8 bases). The germline V gene encodes CDR1 SGHTA and CDR2 FQGNSA. The germline V and J ends were trimmed by 5 bases and 8 bases, with 22 bases remaining between them. This CDR3 region has 16 residues. The full variable domain, in which reference TRBV7-2 and TRBJ2-1 provide the parts outside the CDR3, is GAGVSQSPSNKVTEKGKDVELRCDPISGHTALYWYRQSLGQGLEFLIYFQGNSAPDKSGLPSDRFSAERTGGSVSTLTIQRTQQEDSAVYLCASSIKPGLDRDEQFFGPGTRLTVL.

This chain joins TRBV3-1 and TRBJ1-1, with D tentatively TRBD1 (5 bases). The CDR3 contains 13 residues. The V end was cut by 0 bases, the J end by 11 bases, with 13 bases between. The germline CDR1 and CDR2 sequences are LGHDT and YNNKEL (reference sequence). This CDR3 is CASSQDYQGYAFF. The CDR3 DNA follows: TGTGCCAGCAGCCAAGATTACCAGGGTTATGCTTTCTTT.

This clonotype showed up just a few times. The chain couples TRBV12-3 or TRBV12-4 to TRBJ1-6; D gene unclear. Between the trimmed V and J ends, which lost 5 bases and 8 bases, there was a span of 10 bases. This CDR3 has 13 residues. CDR3 DNA sequence: TGTGCCAGCAGTGCCGACGTTTATTCACCCCTCCACTTT. Residues: CASSADVYSPLHF.

This clonotype was picked up a small number of times. The rearrangement uses TRBV9 and TRBJ1-5, with a weak D call TRBD1 (5 bases). CDR3 size: 13 residues. Trimming cost V 3 bases and J 8 bases, with 12 bases left between them. CDR1 is SGDLS and CDR2 is YYNGEE in the germline V gene. CDR3 DNA sequence: TGTGCCAGCAGCGCCGGGGACCGGGAGCCCCAGCATTTT. Its translation is CASSAGDREPQHF.

This clonotype occurred many times. CDR3 region: CASSPDGGGQYF. The DNA of the CDR3 is TGTGCCAGCAGCCCCGATGGCGGGGGGCAGTATTTT. J is TRBJ2-3 and V is TRBV7-2; 7 bases fit TRBD2. The V and J ends lost 5 bases and 11 bases, in that order; junction bases with no gene match: 7. CDR1 and CDR2 (germline): SGHTA, FQGNSA. The CDR3 runs to 12 residues.

This chain links TRBV5-1 with TRBJ2-7; D could derive from TRBD1 or TRBD2 (6 bases each). V lost 4 bases and J 5 bases, leaving 19 bases between the germline ends. This CDR3 has 15 amino acids. CDR1 is SGHRS, CDR2 YFSETQ, per germline. CDR3 residues: CASSPSEGDNHEQYF. DNA of the CDR3: TGCGCCAGCAGCCCCTCGGAGGGGGATAACCACGAGCAGTACTTC.

The chain carries TRBV20-1 and TRBJ2-7; 9 bases are a match to TRBD2. V was clipped by 0 bases and J by 0 bases; unmatched bases: 9. Germline V lookup: CDR1 DFQATT, CDR2 SNEGSKA (reference sequence). The CDR3 is 17 amino acids. The CDR3 loop is CSARDLQAGGVSYEQYF. CDR3 sequence (DNA): TGCAGTGCTAGAGATTTACAGGCGGGGGGGGTCTCCTACGAGCAGTACTTC.

This clonotype was observed many times. The rearrangement uses TRBV7-2 and TRBJ2-7; 11 bases are shared with TRBD2. Trimming took 1 base from V and 2 from J; bases not matched to a gene: 1. Germline values: CDR1 SGHTA, CDR2 FQGNSA. This CDR3 region has 15 residues. The CDR3 region has the DNA TGTGCCAGCAGCTTAGGGACTAGCGGGCCCTACGAGCAGTACTTC. This encodes CASSLGTSGPYEQYF.

The chain joins TRBV20-1 to TRBJ2-7; TRBD2 might be the D (6 bases). The CDR3 is made up of 13 amino acids. Trimming left V 0 bases short and J 6 bases short, with 12 bases between. Germline loops: CDR1 DFQATT, CDR2 SNEGSKA (reference sequence). CDR3 loop: CSARDGLIGEQYF. In nucleotides, the CDR3 is TGCAGTGCTAGAGATGGACTAATTGGCGAGCAGTACTTC.

The chain links TRBV12-3 or TRBV12-4 to TRBJ2-7, with 10 positions matching TRBD2. V lost 0 bases, J lost 5 bases, and 4 bases stayed unmatched. This CDR3 is built from 15 residues. The CDR3 bases are TGTGCCAGCAGTTTAGCGGCTAGCGGGAGCCACGAGCAGTACTTC. Its protein is CASSLAASGSHEQYF.

The rearrangement links TRBV20-1 to TRBJ2-3; D is unresolved. The CDR3 consists of 12 residues. Germline loops: CDR1 DFQATT, CDR2 SNEGSKA (reference sequence). The V gene lost 0 bases and the J gene lost 4 bases, with 5 bases spanning the gap. The CDR3 is CSAREVADTQYF. CDR3 DNA sequence: TGCAGTGCTAGAGAGGTTGCAGATACGCAGTATTTT.

The chain carries TRBV20-1 and TRBJ2-1; D possibly corresponds to TRBD2 (6 bases). Trimming left V 1 base short and J 6 bases short, with 13 bases between. This CDR3 is built from 14 residues. Germline V gene sequence: CDR1 DFQATT, CDR2 SNEGSKA (reference sequence). In DNA form, the CDR3 reads TGCAGTGCTAGAGGATGGGAGGAGGGCAATGAGCAGTTCTTC. This translates into CSARGWEEGNEQFF.

CDR3: CASSLVLTNTIYF. Here the CDR3 DNA reads TGTGCCAGCAGCTTGGTACTGACAAACACCATATATTTT. The rearrangement joins TRBV7-2 to TRBJ1-3; D gene ambiguous. The CDR3 is 13 residues long. Deletions cut 3 bases from V and 6 bases from J, with 9 bases between. Germline V gives CDR1 SGHTA, CDR2 FQGNSA.

The V and J genes are TRBV2 and TRBJ2-3, with 10 bases that match TRBD2. Germline V gene data show CDR1 as SNHLY and CDR2 as FYNNEI. This CDR3 contains 16 residues. Trimming at V came to 6 bases and at J to 3 bases, leaving 9 bases not matched to a gene. CDR3 amino acids: CASSRLAGVRTDTQYF. CDR3 in DNA: TGTGCCAGCAGCCGGCTAGCGGGAGTAAGGACAGATACGCAGTATTTT.

The chain has TRBV20-1 and TRBJ2-7; D tentatively reads TRBD1 or TRBD2 (6 bases each). From germline, CDR1 is DFQATT and CDR2 SNEGSKA (reference sequence). The CDR3 covers 15 residues. Trimming pared 4 bases from V and 4 bases from J, leaving 20 bases between. The CDR3 loop is CSATWVLGAGYEQYF. The CDR3 DNA sequence: TGCAGTGCTACATGGGTTCTGGGGGCGGGGTACGAGCAGTACTTC.

This clonotype has just a few counts. The CDR3 reads CASSPPRGGYNEQFF. The CDR3 nucleotides read TGTGCCAGCAGCCCCCCGCGCGGAGGGTACAATGAGCAGTTCTTC. The chain uses TRBV7-9 and TRBJ2-1, with TRBD2 as a possible D gene (6 bases). CDR1 is SEHNR and CDR2 is FQNEAQ in the germline V gene (reference sequence). The CDR3 consists of 15 residues. The V end lost 5 bases, the J end lost 4 bases, and 15 bases lay between the germline ends.

V and J are TRBV27 and TRBJ2-7; the D gene is possibly TRBD2 (5 bases). The germline V and J ends were trimmed by 5 bases and 6 bases, with 17 bases remaining between them. Looked up from germline, CDR1 is MNHEY and CDR2 is SMNVEV (reference sequence). The CDR3 has 14 amino acids. CDR3 coding DNA: TGTGCCAGCAGTACCGACCCGGGGTTCGGCGAGCAGTACTTC. Amino acid sequence: CASSTDPGFGEQYF.

The sample holds many counts of this clonotype. V usage is TRBV7-2 and J usage is TRBJ2-7; 8 nucleotides agree with TRBD1. The germline CDR1 and CDR2 sequences are SGHTA and FQGNSA. The CDR3 has 15 amino acids. Unmatched junction bases numbered 4, after V lost 0 bases and J lost 3 bases. CDR3 protein: CASSLAGQGLYEQYF. In DNA form, the CDR3 reads TGTGCCAGCAGCTTAGCAGGACAGGGCCTCTACGAGCAGTACTTC.

In its sample, this clonotype was seen many times. The V call is TRBV27, the J call TRBJ2-7, with D hard to call. The CDR3 is made up of 13 amino acids. V was pared by 0 bases and J by 3 bases, with 6 bases between. In germline, CDR1 is MNHEY, CDR2 SMNVEV (reference sequence). In DNA form, the CDR3 reads TGTGCCAGCAGTTTATCAAGGGACTACGAGCAGTACTTC. Translated: CASSLSRDYEQYF.

The chain links TRBV5-4 to TRBJ2-5, with 10 bases matching TRBD1. Per germline, CDR1 SGHNT and CDR2 YYREEE (reference sequence). CDR3 size: 14 residues. J gave up 5 bases and V 1 base, and 2 bases lay outside the gene matches. The CDR3, as DNA: TGTGCCAGCAGCTTGCGACAGGGGGCCGAGACCCAGTACTTC. Translation: CASSLRQGAETQYF.

The chain recombines TRBV3-1 with TRBJ2-1; TRBD2 aligns across 8 bases. This CDR3 is built from 14 residues. CDR1 LGHDT and CDR2 YNNKEL come from the germline V gene (reference sequence). Trimming removed 8 bases from V and 2 bases from J; junction bases left unmatched: 5. The CDR3, as DNA: TGTGCCAGCTCCGGGACTAGACCCTACAATGAGCAGTTCTTC. Its translation is CASSGTRPYNEQFF.

V usage is TRBV18 and J usage is TRBJ2-3; D is undetermined. This CDR3 has 14 amino acids. V lost 0 bases and J 2 bases, leaving 6 bases between the germline ends. CDR1 KGHSH and CDR2 LQKENI come from the germline V gene. The CDR3 nucleotides are TGTGCCAGCTCACCACCGGTGGCCACAGATACGCAGTATTTT. Translated: CASSPPVATDTQYF.

This chain joins TRBV7-6 and TRBJ2-3; 7 bases match TRBD2. This CDR3 has 15 residues. CDR1 is SGHVS, CDR2 FNYEAQ, per germline. With 8 bases clipped from V and 3 bases from J, the junction kept 11 bases outside the gene matches. The chain's CDR3 is CASAVSGGSTDTQYF. The DNA of the CDR3 is TGTGCCAGCGCCGTTAGCGGCGGGAGTACAGATACGCAGTATTTT.

Of note for this clonotype: A read error may account for a junction end that differs from germline. The rearrangement uses TRBV20-1 and TRBJ2-1; 15 bases align to TRBD2. The CDR3 has 18 amino acids. Germline V CDR1 and CDR2: DFQATT, SNEGSKA (reference sequence). Written as DNA, the CDR3 is TGCTGTGCTAGAAAGAGGACTAGCGGGAGGGTTAGCTACATTGAGCAGTTCTTC. Translation gives CCARKRTSGRVSYIEQFF.

V usage is TRBV5-4 and J usage is TRBJ2-2; D gene uncertain. The CDR3 consists of 14 residues. Trimming cost V 5 bases and J 6 bases, with 14 bases left between them. Germline V CDR1 and CDR2: SGHNT, YYREEE (reference sequence). CDR3 DNA: TGTGCCAGCAGTTTCAAGCTAGTCCCCGGGGAGCTGTTTTTT. Translation: CASSFKLVPGELFF.

V is TRBV12-3 or TRBV12-4 and J is TRBJ2-1; maybe TRBD2 (6 bases). This CDR3 is built from 18 residues. Trimming pared 7 bases from V and 0 bases from J, leaving 22 bases between. The CDR3 DNA sequence: TGTGCCAGCACCCCCGGCGGGGTACTAGCCGCCTCCTACAATGAGCAGTTCTTC. Its protein is CASTPGGVLAASYNEQFF.